These T cell receptor beta chains were read from a single sample in a study of low-dose radiotherapy and immunotherapy resistance in tumors. TCRdb processed the reads anew with MiXCR; each CDR3 protein has one entry. The sample shows 70,000 to 90,000 distinct CDR3 sequences, over 15% of them seen only once. This sample comprised PBMCs, obtained before treatment. All receptors come from a male donor with prostate cancer. Each CDR3 is given with its conserved first and last residue. The D gene is left open where the match is weak. Rows may omit the clone size; those that give it use once, few, many or a size class.

j_gene,v_gene,abundance,d_gene,CDR3nt,CDR3aa
TRBJ1-4,TRBV12-3/TRBV12-4,many,-,TGTGCCAGCAGTCCCTCGACAAGGGGGAATGAAAAACTGTTTTTT,CASSPSTRGNEKLFF
TRBJ2-3,TRBV19,many,-,TGTGCCAGTAGACCCAAGGGGGACTACCGCACAGATACGCAGTATTTT,CASRPKGDYRTDTQYF
TRBJ2-5,TRBV18,many,TRBD2,TGTGCCAGCTCACCGACTAGCGGGGAGACCCAGTACTTC,CASSPTSGETQYF
TRBJ1-3,TRBV9,many,-,TGTGCCAGCAGCGTAGTTGAGGGAAACACCATATATTTT,CASSVVEGNTIYF
TRBJ2-3,TRBV9,many,-,TGTGCCAGCAGCGTAGACGTATTTCAGGATACGCAGTATTTT,CASSVDVFQDTQYF
TRBJ2-1,TRBV19,once,TRBD2,TGTGCCAGTAGTATGGTAGCGGGAGGGCCGTTTGAGCAGTTCTTC,CASSMVAGGPFEQFF
TRBJ1-6,TRBV30,few,TRBD1,TGTGCCTGGAATAGGGACAGCTCCTATAATTCACCCCTCCACTTT,CAWNRDSSYNSPLHF
TRBJ1-5,TRBV3-1,many,TRBD1,TGTGCCAGCAGCCAACATACAGGGGTTCAGCCCCAGCATTTT,CASSQHTGVQPQHF
TRBJ2-1,TRBV14,-,-,TGTGCCAGCAGCCAAGGTGACAGGTGGCTTCAGAGCGAGCAGTTCTTC,CASSQGDRWLQSEQFF
TRBJ1-5,TRBV6-2/TRBV6-3,many,-,TGTGCCAGCAGTTCCCCTTATCGAAATCAGCCCCAGCATTTT,CASSSPYRNQPQHF
TRBJ2-2,TRBV10-3,many,TRBD1,TGTGCCATCAGTGAGATAGGACAGGGCCGCACCGGGGAGCTGTTTTTT,CAISEIGQGRTGELFF
TRBJ1-1,TRBV9,many,-,TGTGCCAGCAGCGTAGAGAAGGGCACTGAAGCTTTCTTT,CASSVEKGTEAFF
TRBJ1-2,TRBV14,-,TRBD1,TGTGCCAGCAGCCTGACGACAGGGAACTATGGCTACACCTTC,CASSLTTGNYGYTF
TRBJ2-7,TRBV10-3,many,-,TGTGCCATCAGTGCACCCGGCCAGGGCGAGCAGTACTTC,CAISAPGQGEQYF
TRBJ1-1,TRBV3-1,many,TRBD1,TGTGCCAGCAGCCAGCGACAGGGGGAGACTGAAGCTTTCTTT,CASSQRQGETEAFF
TRBJ2-1,TRBV7-9,many,TRBD2,TGTGCCAGCATCCACGGGACTAGCTCCTACAATGAGCAGTTCTTC,CASIHGTSSYNEQFF
TRBJ2-7,TRBV20-1,many,TRBD2,TGCAGTGCTGGTACGACTAGCGGGGCTTCCCTCGAGCAGTACTTC,CSAGTTSGASLEQYF
TRBJ1-5,TRBV4-3,-,-,TGCGCCAGCAGCCAGTACCCGGGGGGTCAGCCCCAGCATTTT,CASSQYPGGQPQHF
TRBJ2-3,TRBV5-1,many,-,TGCGCCAGCAGCTTGGCTGGCCCGGGGGACACAGATACGCAGTATTTT,CASSLAGPGDTDTQYF
TRBJ2-2,TRBV20-1,many,TRBD2,TGCAGTGCTGATCGGGGGGGGACCGGGGAGCTGTTTTTT,CSADRGGTGELFF
TRBJ1-1,TRBV6-2/TRBV6-3,many,-,TGTGCCAGCAGTGACGACGGTACGGACACTGAAGCTTTCTTT,CASSDDGTDTEAFF
TRBJ1-1,TRBV12-3/TRBV12-4,once,TRBD1,TGTGCCAGCAGTCCCACAGGGGACACTGAAGCTTTCTTT,CASSPTGDTEAFF
TRBJ2-5,TRBV15,many,-,TGTGCCACCAGCAAGCCCCCCAAGAAGACCCAGTACTTC,CATSKPPKKTQYF
TRBJ2-1,TRBV7-2,many,-,TGTGCCAGCAGCTTAGGGCCCCGAGGGCACAATGAGCAGTTCTTC,CASSLGPRGHNEQFF
TRBJ1-2,TRBV9,-,TRBD1,TGTGCCAGCAGCGGGAGGGACAGGGACCCCTCGGGCTATGGCTACACCTTC,CASSGRDRDPSGYGYTF
TRBJ2-6,TRBV7-6,-,-,TGTGCCGGCAGCTTAGCGTACGAGTCTGGGGCCAACGTCCTGACTTTC,CAGSLAYESGANVLTF
TRBJ2-1,TRBV27,many,-,TGTGCCAGCAGCCTAGGGGGGTCGACCTACAATGAGCAGTTCTTC,CASSLGGSTYNEQFF
TRBJ2-3,TRBV5-6,many,TRBD1,TGTGCCAGCAGCGTACCAGGGGGCCCTTGGGAAGATACGCAGTATTTT,CASSVPGGPWEDTQYF
TRBJ2-4,TRBV3-1,many,-,TGTGCCAGCTCCCATGGCACACAAAACATTCAGTACTTC,CASSHGTQNIQYF
TRBJ2-7,TRBV6-5,many,TRBD2,TGTGCCAGCAGTTATGGGGGGGGAAGGACCTACGAGCAGTACTTC,CASSYGGGRTYEQYF
TRBJ2-5,TRBV7-9,many,-,TGTGCCAGCAGCCTAGGACGAGCGAAAGAGACCCAGTACTTC,CASSLGRAKETQYF
TRBJ2-2,TRBV2,many,-,TGTGCCAGCCGGGCCTCCGGGGCCACCGGGGAGCTGTTTTTT,CASRASGATGELFF
TRBJ2-1,TRBV7-9,many,TRBD2,TGTGCCAGCAGCCCTACTAGCGGGGGGGGAAATGAGCAGTTCTTC,CASSPTSGGGNEQFF
TRBJ2-1,TRBV12-5,many,-,TGTGCTAGTGGCCCAGGAAGACGAAATGAGCAGTTCTTC,CASGPGRRNEQFF